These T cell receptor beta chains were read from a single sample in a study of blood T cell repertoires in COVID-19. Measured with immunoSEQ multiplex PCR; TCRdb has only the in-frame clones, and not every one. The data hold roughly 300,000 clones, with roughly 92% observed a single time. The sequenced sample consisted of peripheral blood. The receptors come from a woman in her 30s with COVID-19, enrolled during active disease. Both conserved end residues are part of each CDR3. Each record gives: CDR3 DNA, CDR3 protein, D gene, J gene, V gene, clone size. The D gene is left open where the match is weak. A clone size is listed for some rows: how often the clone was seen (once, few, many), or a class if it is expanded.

DNA: TGTGCCAGCTGCCGGGAGCCCGGTAGTCAGCCCCAGCATTTT; CDR3: CASCREPGSQPQHF; D: .; J: TRBJ1-5; V: TRBV2; size: .
DNA: TGTGCCAGCAGCCAAGATCGAACCAGCTATGGCTACACCTTC; CDR3: CASSQDRTSYGYTF; D: .; J: TRBJ1-2; V: TRBV14; size: .
DNA: TGTGCCAGCAGCCAAGCTACAGGGGGCTATGGCTACACCTTC; CDR3: CASSQATGGYGYTF; D: TRBD1; J: TRBJ1-2; V: TRBV16; size: .
DNA: TGCGCCAGCAGCCAAGAACAACAGGCACGCTCCGCGGATACGCAGTATTTT; CDR3: CASSQEQQARSADTQYF; D: .; J: TRBJ2-3; V: TRBV4-1; size: once
DNA: TGTGCCAGCAGTTTACAGGGGGGACTAGAGACCCAGTACTTC; CDR3: CASSLQGGLETQYF; D: .; J: TRBJ2-5; V: TRBV28; size: .
DNA: TGTGCCAGCAGCTTGAGGGGGAGGGACGTTAACACTGAAGCTTTCTTT; CDR3: CASSLRGRDVNTEAFF; D: .; J: TRBJ1-1; V: TRBV7-2; size: .
DNA: TGTGCCAGCAGCCGTTCTCCACTACGGGGCACTGAAGCTTTCTTT; CDR3: CASSRSPLRGTEAFF; D: .; J: TRBJ1-1; V: TRBV7-9; size: .
DNA: TGTGCCAGCAGTCCCCGGGGGACAGGGGGACCCACAGATACGCAGTATTTT; CDR3: CASSPRGTGGPTDTQYF; D: TRBD1; J: TRBJ2-3; V: TRBV6-6; size: .
DNA: TGTGCCAGCTCACCGGGTAGCGGGCCCTACGAGCAGTACTTC; CDR3: CASSPGSGPYEQYF; D: TRBD2; J: TRBJ2-7; V: TRBV18; size: .
DNA: TGCAGCGCAGGGGTGGGGGGCGAGCAGTACTTC; CDR3: CSAGVGGEQYF; D: .; J: TRBJ2-7; V: TRBV29-1; size: .
DNA: TGTGCCAGCAGCTTGAGGGCAAGCAATCAGCCCCAGCATTTT; CDR3: CASSLRASNQPQHF; D: .; J: TRBJ1-5; V: TRBV7-2; size: .
DNA: TGTGCCTGGGGGGGAGGTAACACTGAAGCTTTCTTT; CDR3: CAWGGGNTEAFF; D: .; J: TRBJ1-1; V: TRBV30; size: .
DNA: TGTGCCATCAGTGAAGCGGACAATCAGCCCCAGCATTTT; CDR3: CAISEADNQPQHF; D: .; J: TRBJ1-5; V: TRBV10-3; size: .
DNA: TGCAGCGTTGCTAGGATCATGAACACTGAAGCTTTCTTT; CDR3: CSVARIMNTEAFF; D: .; J: TRBJ1-1; V: TRBV29-1; size: .
DNA: TGTGCCAGCAGGCAAGACAGGGGACTGCACTTT; CDR3: CASRQDRGLHF; D: TRBD1; J: TRBJ2-3; V: TRBV7-9; size: .
DNA: TGTGCCACACAGGGGGCGCGTTCCTACAATGAGCAGTTCTTC; CDR3: CATQGARSYNEQFF; D: TRBD1; J: TRBJ2-1; V: TRBV19; size: .
DNA: TGTGCCAGCTCAGCGCCGGGGGTTCCCTTAGATGGCTACACCTTC; CDR3: CASSAPGVPLDGYTF; D: .; J: TRBJ1-2; V: TRBV18; size: .
DNA: TGCAGCGTTAATACAGGGGGCACAGATACGCAGTATTTT; CDR3: CSVNTGGTDTQYF; D: TRBD1; J: TRBJ2-3; V: TRBV29-1; size: .
DNA: TGTGCCTGGAGGCGGGAATACGGGGGGGGCTCCTACAATGAGCAGTTCTTC; CDR3: CAWRREYGGGSYNEQFF; D: TRBD2; J: TRBJ2-1; V: TRBV30; size: .
DNA: TGTGCCAGCAGTGAATGGGGGGGCGGCGGCAATCAGCCCCAGCATTTT; CDR3: CASSEWGGGGNQPQHF; D: .; J: TRBJ1-5; V: TRBV6-1; size: .
DNA: TGTGCCTGGAGTGCCTCACAGCACATTACCTATGGCTACACCTTC; CDR3: CAWSASQHITYGYTF; D: .; J: TRBJ1-2; V: TRBV30; size: .
DNA: TGTGCCAGCAGCTTAAATTACAGGGTTGAGGAGCAGTTCTTC; CDR3: CASSLNYRVEEQFF; D: .; J: TRBJ2-1; V: TRBV11-2; size: .
DNA: TGCGCCAGTCAACCCTCGGGGGGGGAGACCCAGTACTTC; CDR3: CASQPSGGETQYF; D: TRBD2; J: TRBJ2-5; V: TRBV10-1; size: .
DNA: TGCGCCAGCAGCTCCCGGACAGAGAGAGGGACTGAAGCTTTCTTT; CDR3: CASSSRTERGTEAFF; D: .; J: TRBJ1-1; V: TRBV5-1; size: .
DNA: TGTGCCAGCAGTTCCCAGCAGGGAGGTAATTCACCCCTCCACTTT; CDR3: CASSSQQGGNSPLHF; D: .; J: TRBJ1-6; V: TRBV27; size: .
DNA: TGTGCCAGCAGCCCTCCCTTCGCGGGGACTGGAAACACCATATATTTT; CDR3: CASSPPFAGTGNTIYF; D: .; J: TRBJ1-3; V: TRBV3-1/TRBV3-2; size: .
DNA: TGCGCCAGCAGCTCCCAAACTAGCGGGGGGAGCTCCTACGAGCAGTACTTC; CDR3: CASSSQTSGGSSYEQYF; D: TRBD2; J: TRBJ2-7; V: TRBV5-1; size: .
DNA: TGCGCCAGCAGCTGGACAGGAGGGGACACTGAAGCTTTCTTT; CDR3: CASSWTGGDTEAFF; D: TRBD1; J: TRBJ1-1; V: TRBV5-1; size: .
DNA: TGTGCCAGCAGCTGGGGACTAGGCGCAGAGACCCAGTACTTC; CDR3: CASSWGLGAETQYF; D: TRBD2; J: TRBJ2-5; V: TRBV7-8; size: once
DNA: TGTGCCAGCAGCTTCCCGTTCACAGGGGCCGAGCAGTACTTC; CDR3: CASSFPFTGAEQYF; D: TRBD1; J: TRBJ2-7; V: TRBV7-9; size: few
DNA: TGTGCCAGCAGTTTAATATTCACTGCTGAAGCTTTCTTT; CDR3: CASSLIFTAEAFF; D: .; J: TRBJ1-1; V: TRBV27; size: .
DNA: TGTGCCAGCAGCTTCATGCCGGGAGAAAGGTCCTACAATGAGCAGTTCTTC; CDR3: CASSFMPGERSYNEQFF; D: .; J: TRBJ2-1; V: TRBV9; size: .
DNA: TGTGCCAGCATGTGGGAGGGCCGCACCGGGGAGCTGTTTTTT; CDR3: CASMWEGRTGELFF; D: TRBD2; J: TRBJ2-2; V: TRBV6-5; size: .
DNA: TGTGCCAGCAGTTTGAGAGCGGATCAGCCCCAGCATTTT; CDR3: CASSLRADQPQHF; D: .; J: TRBJ1-5; V: TRBV27; size: .
DNA: TGTGCCAGCAGCCAAGGGGGTAGCGGGATAGAGACCCAGTACTTC; CDR3: CASSQGGSGIETQYF; D: TRBD2; J: TRBJ2-5; V: TRBV3-1/TRBV3-2; size: .
DNA: TGTGCCAGCCGACAGTCTAACTATGGCTACACCTTC; CDR3: CASRQSNYGYTF; D: .; J: TRBJ1-2; V: TRBV28; size: .
DNA: TGTGCCAGCAGTTTGGGTAGCGGGCGGACAGATACGCAGTATTTT; CDR3: CASSLGSGRTDTQYF; D: TRBD2; J: TRBJ2-3; V: TRBV27; size: .
DNA: TGTGCCAGCAGCTTAGACCAGGGTCCAAGATACGAGCAGTACTTC; CDR3: CASSLDQGPRYEQYF; D: .; J: TRBJ2-7; V: TRBV11-2; size: .
DNA: TGTGCCAGCAGTTACGATCGAATAGCTGAAGCTTTCTTT; CDR3: CASSYDRIAEAFF; D: .; J: TRBJ1-1; V: TRBV6-5; size: .
DNA: TGTGCCAGTCAGGGGAGCTATAGCAATCAGCCCCAGCATTTT; CDR3: CASQGSYSNQPQHF; D: .; J: TRBJ1-5; V: TRBV2; size: .
DNA: TGTGCCAGCAGCTTCCTCGGCAGGCCAGGCTATGGCTACACCTTC; CDR3: CASSFLGRPGYGYTF; D: .; J: TRBJ1-2; V: TRBV9; size: .
DNA: TGTGCCATCAGTGACGCTACTAGCGGTGAGACCCAGTACTTC; CDR3: CAISDATSGETQYF; D: TRBD2; J: TRBJ2-5; V: TRBV10-3; size: .
DNA: TGTGCCAGCAGCCAGCTTGACAGGGCGGATGGCTACACCTTC; CDR3: CASSQLDRADGYTF; D: TRBD1; J: TRBJ1-2; V: TRBV6-5; size: .
DNA: TGTGCCTGGAGGGGGACTAGCGGGCCCAATGAGCAGTTCTTC; CDR3: CAWRGTSGPNEQFF; D: TRBD2; J: TRBJ2-1; V: TRBV30; size: .
DNA: TGTGCCAGCAGCCTCAGGATATCCTGGGCAGGGGGAAACACCATATATTTT; CDR3: CASSLRISWAGGNTIYF; D: .; J: TRBJ1-3; V: TRBV7-8; size: .
DNA: TGTGCCAGCAGTTCTGGGCACTACGGGGGGAAAACTGAAGCTTTCTTT; CDR3: CASSSGHYGGKTEAFF; D: .; J: TRBJ1-1; V: TRBV28; size: .
DNA: TGTGCCAGTAGTCCCACCCCGACAGTGAACACTGAAGCTTTCTTT; CDR3: CASSPTPTVNTEAFF; D: .; J: TRBJ1-1; V: TRBV19; size: .